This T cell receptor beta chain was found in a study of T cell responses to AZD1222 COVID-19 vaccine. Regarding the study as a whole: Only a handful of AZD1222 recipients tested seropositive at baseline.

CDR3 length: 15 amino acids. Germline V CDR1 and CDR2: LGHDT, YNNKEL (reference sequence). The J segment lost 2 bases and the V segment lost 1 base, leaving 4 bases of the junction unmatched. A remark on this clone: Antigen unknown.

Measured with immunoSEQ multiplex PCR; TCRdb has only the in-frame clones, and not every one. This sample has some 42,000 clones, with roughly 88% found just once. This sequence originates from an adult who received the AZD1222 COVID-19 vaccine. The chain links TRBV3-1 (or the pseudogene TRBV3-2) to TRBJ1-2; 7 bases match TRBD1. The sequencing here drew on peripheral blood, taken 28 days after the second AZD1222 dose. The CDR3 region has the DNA TGTGCCAGCAGCCAAGGAGGGGGCGCGAACTATGGCTACACCTTC. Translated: CASSQGGGANYGYTF.